This T cell receptor (beta chain) was profiled in a study of control samples from healthy donors and cancer patients. The V segment lost 4 bases and the J segment 2 bases; nucleotides outside the gene matches: 12. The CDR3 is 18 amino acids. CDR1 is KGHDR, CDR2 SFDVKD, per germline. Some clones are missing from TCRdb's copy, which holds only in-frame ones; the method was immunoSEQ multiplex PCR. Altogether around 130,000 clones are present, roughly nine tenths being singletons, with the ten largest covering 40%. This clone has only one observation. The sequenced sample was blood. The clonotype comes from a man between 50 and 59 years old in good health. The V and J genes are TRBV24-1 and TRBJ2-5; the match to TRBD2 covers 10 bases. The CDR3 DNA sequence: TGTGCCACCAGTGAATCCAACATTAGCGGGGGGCAACAAGAGACCCAGTACTTC. Translated: CATSESNISGGQQETQYF.